This passage covers 18 T cell receptor beta chains from one sample sequenced in a study of T cell responses to AZD1222 COVID-19 vaccine (dated by TCRdb to the early 2020s). Library preparation was by the immunoSEQ multiplex PCR assay. TCRdb stores this immuneACCESS table with in-frame sequences only. Part of the clones is absent; in the studies checked, under half of the shortfall reflects unresolved V genes, and no reason is known for the rest. The sample data list more than 250,000 clones, and roughly 93% of these were observed just once. The top ten clones comprise roughly 0.51% of the sample. The time point label of this sample denotes: baseline before first vaccination. The sequencing used peripheral blood, collected on day 0 of AZD1222 vaccination. The receptor source for this set is an adult in good health.

This chain uses TRBV13 with TRBJ2-7; TRBD1 aligns across 9 bases. CDR1 and CDR2 (germline): PRHDT, FYEKMQ (reference sequence). The ends lost 2 bases at V and 4 bases at J; junction bases unmatched: 6. The CDR3 covers 15 residues. The CDR3 spells CASSLFAGQGYEQYF. CDR3 nucleotide sequence: TGTGCCAGCAGCTTATTCGCGGGACAGGGATACGAGCAGTACTTC.

V and J are TRBV5-5 and TRBJ1-2, with D hard to call. The CDR3 extends over 13 amino acids. The ends were cut back, 0 bases at V and 8 bases at J, with 11 bases in the middle. The germline V gene encodes CDR1 SGHKS and CDR2 YYEKEE (reference sequence). CDR3 DNA sequence: TGTGCCAGCAGCTTGGTCGCCCGGGGAGGCTACACCTTC. It specifies CASSLVARGGYTF.

V gene TRBV16 combines with J gene TRBJ2-1, with unresolved D. Germline V gene lookup returns CDR1 KGHSY and CDR2 FQNENV. The CDR3 length is 14 residues. Trimming removed 8 bases from V and 0 bases from J, with 11 bases in between. The CDR3 loop reads CASQRSASYNEQFF. DNA of the CDR3: TGTGCCAGCCAGAGGTCTGCCTCCTACAATGAGCAGTTCTTC.

The rearrangement links TRBV11-3 to TRBJ2-7; D is unresolved. The CDR3 is 13 residues long. Trimming left V 0 bases short and J 3 bases short, with 6 bases between. Germline V gives CDR1 SGHNT, CDR2 YENEEA. The CDR3 is CASSLEAGYEQYF. The CDR3 DNA sequence: TGTGCCAGCAGCTTAGAGGCAGGCTACGAGCAGTACTTC.

The CDR3 DNA reads as TGCGCCAGCAGCGGAATGGCCAGGACCCTGACCGGGGAGCTGTTTTTT. The encoded protein is CASSGMARTLTGELFF. The chain combines TRBV4-1 with TRBJ2-2; D ambiguous. Germline V lookup: CDR1 MGHRA, CDR2 YSYEKL. V was clipped by 5 bases and J by 5 bases, with 18 bases between them. This CDR3 spans 16 amino acids.

The chain carries TRBV10-3 and TRBJ1-1; D is unclear. Trimming pared 3 bases from V and 7 bases from J, leaving 9 bases between. The CDR3 runs to 12 residues. Per the germline V gene, CDR1 is ENHRY and CDR2 is SYGVKD. Here the CDR3 reads CAISEGGIEAFF. CDR3 sequence (DNA): TGTGCCATCAGTGAAGGTGGAATTGAAGCTTTCTTT.

This chain links TRBV20-1 with TRBJ2-3, with D possibly being TRBD2 (5 bases). Germline V gene sequence: CDR1 DFQATT, CDR2 SNEGSKA (reference sequence). Trimming left V 3 bases short and J 0 bases short, with 13 bases between. This CDR3 spans 15 amino acids. The CDR3 nucleotides read TGCAGTGCTAGTGACCAGCGGACTAGCACAGATACGCAGTATTTT. As protein: CSASDQRTSTDTQYF.

The chain employs TRBV9 and TRBJ2-1, with D uncertain. V lost 3 bases to trimming and J lost 7 bases, with 11 bases between them. The length of the CDR3 is 13 residues. The germline V gene has CDR1 SGDLS and CDR2 YYNGEE. In DNA, the CDR3 is TGTGCCAGCAGCGCCTACCCTCAAAATGAGCAGTTCTTC. This sequence encodes CASSAYPQNEQFF.

The chain links TRBV5-1 to TRBJ1-5; D unresolved. This CDR3 spans 14 amino acids. CDR1 and CDR2 from the germline V gene are SGHRS and YFSETQ. V lost 5 bases to trimming and J lost 1 base, with 10 bases between them. CDR3 in amino acids: CASSSEGSNQPQHF. CDR3 nucleotides: TGCGCCAGCAGTTCGGAAGGCAGCAATCAGCCCCAGCATTTT.

This rearrangement joins TRBV2 to TRBJ1-5; D may be TRBD1 (6 bases). The ends were cut back, 7 bases at V and 4 bases at J, with 11 bases in the middle. Germline CDR1 reads SNHLY; CDR2 reads FYNNEI. There are 13 residues in the CDR3. Here the CDR3 reads CASTGEVNQPQHF. The CDR3 region has the DNA TGTGCCAGCACAGGGGAGGTTAATCAGCCCCAGCATTTT.

In DNA form, the CDR3 reads TGTGCCAGCTCACCACCGACAGGGGGAGGTTTAAACACCGGGGAGCTGTTTTTT. This codes for CASSPPTGGGLNTGELFF. The chain is built from TRBV18 and TRBJ2-2, with 9 bases aligning to TRBD1. The CDR3 runs 18 residues. The germline gives CDR1 KGHSH, CDR2 LQKENI. After removal of 0 bases from V and 2 bases from J, the junction contained 7 bases not matched to a gene.

The chain couples TRBV28 to TRBJ2-5; the match to TRBD2 covers 8 bases. Trimming removed 2 bases from V and 3 bases from J; junction bases left unmatched: 8. Germline assignment: CDR1 MDHEN and CDR2 SYDVKM. CDR3 length: 16 amino acids. The CDR3 protein is CASSLLAGIYKETQYF. CDR3 in DNA: TGTGCCAGCAGTTTACTAGCGGGCATATACAAAGAGACCCAGTACTTC.

This sequence joins TRBV5-4 and TRBJ2-7; 7 bases agree with TRBD1. The CDR3 is made up of 14 amino acids. V trimming: 3 bases; J trimming: 7 bases; junction bases outside the gene matches: 10. Germline CDR1 and CDR2: SGHNT and YYREEE (reference sequence). The CDR3 loop reads CASSSFAGGIEQYF. The CDR3 DNA reads as TGTGCCAGCAGCTCCTTCGCAGGGGGTATAGAGCAGTACTTC.

The rearrangement uses TRBV6-5 and TRBJ1-2; D not resolved. CDR1 and CDR2 from the germline V gene are MNHEY and SVGAGI. The CDR3 is made up of 13 amino acids. The V end was cut by 4 bases, the J end by 8 bases, with 14 bases between. DNA for the CDR3: TGTGCCAGCAGTTCGGACGGCCTCCGCGGCTACACCTTC. Translation gives CASSSDGLRGYTF.

The chain carries TRBV9 and TRBJ1-2; TRBD1 is a possible D gene (6 bases). Germline CDR1 is SGDLS and CDR2 is YYNGEE. V was trimmed by 4 bases and J by 5 bases, leaving 24 bases between them. The length of the CDR3 is 17 residues. The CDR3 sequence is CASSHKYRDGVGYGYTF. CDR3 DNA sequence: TGTGCCAGCAGCCATAAGTACAGGGACGGCGTAGGGTATGGCTACACCTTC.

The genes are TRBV28 and TRBJ2-1; D remains ambiguous. Trimming removed 2 bases from V and 2 bases from J, with 7 bases in between. This CDR3 is 14 amino acids long. The germline CDR1 and CDR2 sequences are MDHEN and SYDVKM. The CDR3 DNA reads as TGTGCCAGCAGTTTAGAGATGGCCTACAATGAGCAGTTCTTC. Translation: CASSLEMAYNEQFF.

This rearrangement joins TRBV27 to TRBJ1-1; D unclear. Trimming left V 3 bases short and J 1 base short, with 6 bases between. Germline CDR1 reads MNHEY; CDR2 reads SMNVEV (reference sequence). The CDR3 is 13 amino acids. The CDR3: CASSLYWNTEAFF. CDR3 in DNA: TGTGCCAGCAGTTTGTACTGGAACACTGAAGCTTTCTTT.

The V gene is TRBV5-1, the J gene TRBJ2-1, with D maybe TRBD1 (6 bases). The CDR3 totals 13 residues. Trimming shortened V by 1 base and J by 7 bases, and 9 bases separated the two germline ends. Per the germline V gene, CDR1 is SGHRS and CDR2 is YFSETQ. This chain's CDR3 is CASSLSTGNEQFF. CDR3 sequence (DNA): TGCGCCAGCAGCTTGTCAACAGGGAATGAGCAGTTCTTC.